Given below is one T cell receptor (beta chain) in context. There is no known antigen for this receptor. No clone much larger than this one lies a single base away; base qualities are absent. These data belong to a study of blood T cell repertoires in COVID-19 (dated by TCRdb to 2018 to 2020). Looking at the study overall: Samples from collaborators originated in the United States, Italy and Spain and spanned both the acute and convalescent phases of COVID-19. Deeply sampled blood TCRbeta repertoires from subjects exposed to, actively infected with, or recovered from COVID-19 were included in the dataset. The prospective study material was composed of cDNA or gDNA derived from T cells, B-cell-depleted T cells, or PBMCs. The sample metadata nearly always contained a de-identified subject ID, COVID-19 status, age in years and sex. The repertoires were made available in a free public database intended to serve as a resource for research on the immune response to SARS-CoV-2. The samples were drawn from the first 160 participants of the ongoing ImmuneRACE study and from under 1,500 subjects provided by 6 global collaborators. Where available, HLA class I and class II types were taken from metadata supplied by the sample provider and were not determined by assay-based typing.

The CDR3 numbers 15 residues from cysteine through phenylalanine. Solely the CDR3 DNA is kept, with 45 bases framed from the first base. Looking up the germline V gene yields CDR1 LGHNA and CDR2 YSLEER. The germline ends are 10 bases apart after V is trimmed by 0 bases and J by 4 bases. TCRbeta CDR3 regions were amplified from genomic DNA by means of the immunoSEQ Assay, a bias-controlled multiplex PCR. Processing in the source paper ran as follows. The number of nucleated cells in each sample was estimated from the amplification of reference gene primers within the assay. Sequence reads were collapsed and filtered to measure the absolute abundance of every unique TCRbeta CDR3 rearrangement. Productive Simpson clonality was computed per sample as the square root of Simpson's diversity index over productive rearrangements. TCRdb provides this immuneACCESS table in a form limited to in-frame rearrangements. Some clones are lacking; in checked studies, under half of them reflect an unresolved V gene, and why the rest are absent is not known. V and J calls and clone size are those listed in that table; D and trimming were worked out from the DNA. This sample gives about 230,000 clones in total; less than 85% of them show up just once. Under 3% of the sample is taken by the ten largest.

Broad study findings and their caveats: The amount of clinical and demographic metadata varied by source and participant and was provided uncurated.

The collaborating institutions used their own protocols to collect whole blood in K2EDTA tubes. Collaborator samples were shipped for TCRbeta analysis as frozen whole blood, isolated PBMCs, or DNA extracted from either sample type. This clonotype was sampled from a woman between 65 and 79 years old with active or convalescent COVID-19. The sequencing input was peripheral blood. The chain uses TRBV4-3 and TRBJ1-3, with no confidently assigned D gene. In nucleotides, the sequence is TGCGCCAGCAGCCAAGAACTTCCAGGAGGAAACACCATATATTTT. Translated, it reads CASSQELPGGNTIYF.